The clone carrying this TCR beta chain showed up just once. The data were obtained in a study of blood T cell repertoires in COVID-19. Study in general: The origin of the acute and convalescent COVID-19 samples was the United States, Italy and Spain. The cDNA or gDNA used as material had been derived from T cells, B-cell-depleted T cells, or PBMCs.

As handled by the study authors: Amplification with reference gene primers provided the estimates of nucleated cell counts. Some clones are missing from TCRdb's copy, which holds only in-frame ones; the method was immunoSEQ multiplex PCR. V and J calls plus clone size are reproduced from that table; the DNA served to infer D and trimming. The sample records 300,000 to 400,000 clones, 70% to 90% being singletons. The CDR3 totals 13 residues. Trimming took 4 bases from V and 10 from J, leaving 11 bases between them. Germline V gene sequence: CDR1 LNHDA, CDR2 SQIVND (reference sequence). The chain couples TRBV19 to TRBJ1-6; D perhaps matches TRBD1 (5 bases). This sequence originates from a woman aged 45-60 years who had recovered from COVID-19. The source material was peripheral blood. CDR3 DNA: TGTGCCAGTAGTAGCCAGGGAAAATCACCCCTCCACTTT. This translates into CASSSQGKSPLHF.